This note documents a single TCR beta chain sequence. Authors' data handling: Quantification of nucleated cells was approximated via reference gene primer amplification. Sequencing was performed with immunoSEQ multiplex PCR; in TCRdb, only in-frame clones are kept and a portion is missing. From that table come the V and J calls and clone size; the DNA was used to work out D and trimming. The data contain about 220,000 clones, 70% to 90% of them singletons. This entry belongs to a study of blood T cell repertoires in COVID-19. On the study more broadly: Sample material is recorded as cDNA or gDNA derived from T cells, B-cell-depleted T cells, or PBMCs.

CDR1 is SGHRS, CDR2 YFSETQ, per germline. The CDR3 runs 18 residues. After removal of 0 bases from V and 3 bases from J, the junction contained 9 bases not matched to a gene. The chain combines TRBV5-1 with TRBJ2-1, with 10 bases that match TRBD2. The sequence came from a man aged 40-49 years with acute or convalescent COVID-19. The source material was peripheral blood. The CDR3 DNA sequence: TGCGCCAGCAGCTTGGTAGCTAGCGGGAGTATAGGCTACAATGAGCAGTTCTTC. Translation gives CASSLVASGSIGYNEQFF.